This T cell receptor beta chain was sequenced during a study of blood T cell repertoires in COVID-19. Study as a whole: The origin of the acute and convalescent COVID-19 samples was the United States, Italy and Spain.

V shed 3 bases and J shed 7 bases, with 22 bases lying between them. CDR3 length: 17 amino acids. The germline V gene encodes CDR1 SGHVS and CDR2 FQNEAQ. Authors' methods: Using reference gene primer amplification, nucleated cell counts were estimated. Sequencing was performed with immunoSEQ multiplex PCR; in TCRdb, only in-frame clones are kept and a portion is missing. V and J calls and clone size are those listed in that table; D and trimming were worked out from the DNA. The sample lists 250,000 to 300,000 clones; about 68% were seen once. The sequence came from a woman older than 75 with acute or convalescent COVID-19. The sample was peripheral blood. V and J are TRBV7-8 and TRBJ1-3; D uncertain. The CDR3 sequence is CASSFLRTPSGPNTIYF. CDR3 sequence (DNA): TGTGCCAGCAGCTTCCTCAGGACGCCGAGCGGCCCCAACACCATATATTTT.